The 31 T cell receptor beta chains below come from one sample, sequenced in a study of identical twins (dated by TCRdb to 2016 to 2018). Libraries were built with 5' RACE. Reads for this sample came from an Illumina HiSeq 2000. Through fastp at Q25 and MiXCR, TCRdb rebuilt clones from the public reads, retaining in-frame beta chains. Rows merge per CDR3 protein into single entries with the most common DNA and genes. The sample table holds over 200,000 distinct CDR3 sequences, of which around 10% were seen once. Around 5% of the sample belongs to the ten largest clones. Sample: memory (CD45RO+) T cells sorted from blood. This sample's cell subset or site label indicates: CD45RO+ enriched T cells. Receptor source: a woman between 18 and 29 years old in good health.

The chain is built from TRBV12-3 or TRBV12-4 and TRBJ2-2, with TRBD2 matching over 12 bases. This CDR3 spans 17 amino acids. Trimming took 5 bases from V and 1 from J; bases not matched to a gene: 5. The CDR3 is CASSGLAGRLNTGELFF. CDR3 DNA sequence: TGTGCCAGCAGTGGACTAGCGGGAAGATTGAACACCGGGGAGCTGTTTTTT.

The chain combines TRBV30 with TRBJ2-2; 7 bases agree with TRBD2. CDR1 and CDR2 (germline): GTSNPN, SVGIG (reference sequence). The V gene end was trimmed by 2 bases and the J gene end by 7 bases; junction bases not matched to a gene: 4. CDR3 length equals 13 residues. The CDR3 coding sequence is TGTGCCTGGAGTATCCGGGGGGTCGGGGAGCTGTTTTTT. Protein: CAWSIRGVGELFF.

This sequence joins TRBV20-1 and TRBJ1-1; a possible D gene is TRBD1 (5 bases). CDR1 is DFQATT, CDR2 SNEGSKA, per germline (reference sequence). The CDR3 totals 13 residues. V shed 0 bases and J shed 13 bases, with 18 bases lying between them. The CDR3 protein is CSARDGTLELGFF. CDR3 nucleotide sequence: TGCAGTGCTAGAGACGGGACCCTTGAGTTGGGTTTCTTT.

This clonotype was seen at least ten times. This chain uses TRBV2 with TRBJ2-1, with a tentative D call TRBD1 (6 bases). This CDR3 has 13 residues. Germline loops: CDR1 SNHLY, CDR2 FYNNEI. Between the trimmed V and J ends, which lost 10 bases and 1 base, there was a span of 11 bases. The CDR3 DNA reads TGTGCCAACAGGGACATATCCTACAATGAGCAGTTCTTC. Amino acid sequence: CANRDISYNEQFF.

This clonotype was seen a few times. The genes are TRBV7-3 and TRBJ2-1; 9 positions agree with TRBD1. CDR3 length: 14 residues. The V segment lost 3 bases and the J segment 6 bases; nucleotides outside the gene matches: 3. CDR1 SGHTA and CDR2 FQGTGA come from the germline V gene. The CDR3 sequence: CASSLDRGSNEQFF. The CDR3 nucleotides read TGTGCCAGCAGCTTGGACAGGGGTTCCAATGAGCAGTTCTTC.

This clonotype came up many times. The chain employs TRBV18 and TRBJ2-7; the match to TRBD2 covers 7 bases. Germline values: CDR1 KGHSH, CDR2 LQKENI. CDR3 size: 12 residues. V shed 5 bases and J 4 bases; nucleotides not matched to a gene: 2. In DNA form, the CDR3 reads TGTGCCAGCTCATCCGGGGGGTACGAGCAGTACTTC. It yields the protein CASSSGGYEQYF.

The rearrangement links TRBV29-1 to TRBJ1-1, with D perhaps matching TRBD1 (5 bases). V gave up 6 bases and J gave up 8 bases, with 19 bases separating them. CDR3 length: 13 amino acids. The V gene's germline CDR1 is SQVTM and CDR2 ANQGSEA. The CDR3 is CSVGDLNGGEAFF. DNA of the CDR3: TGCAGCGTGGGGGACTTAAACGGCGGAGAAGCTTTCTTT.

The table lists this clonotype with many counts. This sequence joins TRBV6-2 or TRBV6-3 and TRBJ1-5, with 8 positions matching TRBD1. CDR1 is MNHEY and CDR2 is SVGEGT in the germline V gene. This CDR3 has 15 residues. V was pared by 4 bases and J by 4 bases, with 6 bases of the junction left unmatched. CDR3 DNA sequence: TGTGCCAGCAGTTCTCCCCAGGGGGCGAATCAGCCCCAGCATTTT. It specifies CASSSPQGANQPQHF.

The chain has TRBV30 and TRBJ2-7, with TRBD1 matching over 9 bases. V lost 2 bases to trimming and J lost 5 bases; unmatched junction nucleotides: 10. Germline V gene lookup returns CDR1 GTSNPN and CDR2 SVGIG (reference sequence). The CDR3 is 15 amino acids. The CDR3 spells CAWSRGQGFINEQYF. CDR3 nucleotides: TGTGCCTGGAGTCGGGGACAGGGTTTTATCAACGAGCAGTACTTC.

This clonotype was detected only a few times. The chain joins TRBV5-4 to TRBJ2-1; no clear D. The CDR3 has 12 amino acids. V dropped 2 bases and J dropped 4 bases, with 4 bases sitting between them. Germline V gene lookup returns CDR1 SGHNT and CDR2 YYREEE (reference sequence). The CDR3 DNA reads as TGTGCCAGCAGCTTAGATTACAATGAGCAGTTCTTC. This encodes CASSLDYNEQFF.

The table lists this clonotype with many counts. The V call is TRBV5-1, the J call TRBJ2-4; D uncertain. The CDR3 contains 16 residues. The germline CDR1 and CDR2 sequences are SGHRS and YFSETQ. V lost 0 bases to trimming and J lost 0 bases, with 10 bases between them. CDR3 residues: CASSLGQALAKNIQYF. In DNA, the CDR3 is TGCGCCAGCAGCTTGGGGCAGGCACTAGCCAAAAACATTCAGTACTTC.

V usage is TRBV14 and J usage is TRBJ1-5; D call uncertain. This CDR3 is built from 13 residues. Trimming left V 0 bases short and J 6 bases short, with 6 bases between. Germline CDR1 SGHDN, CDR2 FVKESK. CDR3 in amino acids: CASSQDGFQPQHF. As DNA, the CDR3 is TGTGCCAGCAGCCAAGATGGCTTTCAGCCCCAGCATTTT.

This clonotype has a count of ten or more. The chain has TRBV3-1 and TRBJ2-1; TRBD2 aligns across 9 bases. Germline V gene data show CDR1 as LGHDT and CDR2 as YNNKEL (reference sequence). This CDR3 comprises 17 residues. V shed 4 bases and J 4 bases; nucleotides not matched to a gene: 11. The chain's CDR3 is CASSRTTGTSSYNEQFF. The CDR3 DNA reads TGTGCCAGCAGCCGAACTACCGGGACTAGCAGTTACAATGAGCAGTTCTTC.

A few counts support this clonotype. The chain combines TRBV7-8 with TRBJ1-1, with TRBD1 as a possible D gene (6 bases). The CDR3 consists of 15 residues. Germline assignment: CDR1 SGHVS and CDR2 FQNEAQ. V lost 1 base and J 4 bases, leaving 13 bases between the germline ends. CDR3 nucleotides: TGTGCCAGCAGCTTAGGGGGGGCCGCGACCACTGAAGCTTTCTTT. This encodes CASSLGGAATTEAFF.

CDR3 amino acids: CASRGTGQGYTF. DNA for the CDR3: TGTGCCAGCAGGGGGACAGGTCAGGGCTACACCTTC. This rearrangement joins TRBV2 to TRBJ1-2; 8 nucleotides agree with TRBD1. Trimming cost V 6 bases and J 8 bases; bases outside gene matches: 5. This CDR3 is 12 amino acids long. Germline CDR1 SNHLY, CDR2 FYNNEI. The full variable domain, with the rest looked up from reference TRBV2 and TRBJ1-2, is EPEVTQTPSHQVTQMGQEVILRCVPISNHLYFYWYRQILGQKVEFLVSFYNNEISEKSEIFDDQFSVERPDGSNFTLKIRSTKLEDSAMYFCASRGTGQGYTFGSGTRLTVV.

This clonotype occurred many times. The chain links TRBV5-6 to TRBJ2-7; D is uncertain. Germline CDR1 and CDR2: SGHDT and YYEEEE. V shed 0 bases and J shed 1 base, with 5 bases lying between them. This CDR3 region has 13 residues. For the CDR3, the DNA is TGTGCCAGCAGCTTGGCGCTGTCCTACGAGCAGTACTTC. The encoded protein is CASSLALSYEQYF.

The rearrangement joins TRBV20-1 to TRBJ2-5; 8 bases are a match to TRBD2. The V gene's germline CDR1 is DFQATT and CDR2 SNEGSKA (reference sequence). V lost 0 bases to trimming and J lost 3 bases; unmatched junction nucleotides: 15. The CDR3 has 18 amino acids. Here the CDR3 DNA reads TGCAGTGCTAGAGATGGGGTCGGGAGGGCCCTAAATAAAGAGACCCAGTACTTC. Translating gives CSARDGVGRALNKETQYF.

This clonotype was observed a handful of times. The chain carries TRBV12-3 or TRBV12-4 and TRBJ2-7; D uncertain. Trimming took 2 bases from V and 3 from J, leaving 8 bases between them. CDR3 length: 13 amino acids. The CDR3 nucleotides are TGTGCCAGCAGTTTAAAGTCGGGCTACGAGCAGTACTTC. Its protein is CASSLKSGYEQYF.

The chain recombines TRBV20-1 with TRBJ2-7; D might be TRBD2 (5 bases). Germline CDR1 and CDR2: DFQATT and SNEGSKA (reference sequence). Trimming left V 3 bases short and J 3 bases short, with 6 bases between. CDR3 size: 11 residues. The CDR3 DNA reads TGCAGTGCTAGCGGGAACTACGAGCAGTACTTC. This gives the protein CSASGNYEQYF.

The rearrangement joins TRBV4-3 to TRBJ2-1; TRBD2 agrees at 8 bases. CDR1 and CDR2 (germline): LGHNA, YSLEER. This CDR3 is 16 amino acids long. V shed 4 bases and J 4 bases; nucleotides not matched to a gene: 9. The CDR3 is CASSLQAGDGYNEQFF. CDR3 nucleotide sequence: TGCGCCAGCAGCCTCCAAGCGGGAGACGGTTACAATGAGCAGTTCTTC.

This clonotype was observed many times. This sequence joins TRBV20-1 and TRBJ2-7, with D possibly called TRBD1 or TRBD2 (5 bases each). V lost 6 bases and J 0 bases, leaving 15 bases between the germline ends. The germline CDR1 and CDR2 sequences are DFQATT and SNEGSKA (reference sequence). The CDR3 sequence is 14 residues long. CDR3 loop: CSALRRGASYEQYF. CDR3 nucleotide sequence: TGCAGTGCCCTCCGACGAGGGGCCTCCTACGAGCAGTACTTC.

The chain employs TRBV10-3 and TRBJ1-1, with 7 bases aligning to TRBD1. Trimming cost V 4 bases and J 1 base; bases outside gene matches: 6. Germline V gene data show CDR1 as ENHRY and CDR2 as SYGVKD. The CDR3 spans 15 residues. CDR3 DNA: TGTGCCATCAGTGGAATTGACAGGGCGAACACTGAAGCTTTCTTT. Translated: CAISGIDRANTEAFF.

There are many counts of this clonotype. This chain joins TRBV3-1 and TRBJ1-1; D uncertain. The V gene lost 0 bases and the J gene lost 1 base, with 3 bases spanning the gap. This CDR3 has 13 amino acids. Per germline, CDR1 LGHDT and CDR2 YNNKEL (reference sequence). CDR3 sequence: CASSQERNTEAFF. The DNA for the CDR3 is TGTGCCAGCAGCCAAGAAAGGAACACTGAAGCTTTCTTT.

This clonotype has a handful of counts. The V gene is TRBV2, the J gene TRBJ2-2, with 9 bases that match TRBD1. Germline CDR1 SNHLY, CDR2 FYNNEI. The CDR3 is 15 residues long. Trimming removed 7 bases from V and 0 bases from J; junction bases left unmatched: 3. The CDR3 loop reads CASKGQGSNTGELFF. The CDR3 DNA reads as TGTGCCAGCAAGGGACAGGGATCGAACACCGGGGAGCTGTTTTTT.

This clonotype was found many times. This sequence joins TRBV5-1 and TRBJ1-5; 9 bases map to TRBD1. The germline CDR1 and CDR2 sequences are SGHRS and YFSETQ. The V segment lost 4 bases and the J segment 1 base; nucleotides outside the gene matches: 3. The CDR3 has 15 residues. This chain's CDR3 is CASSPGTGSNQPQHF. The CDR3 region has the DNA TGCGCCAGCAGCCCCGGGACAGGGAGCAATCAGCCCCAGCATTTT.

The CDR3 protein is CSVAQGAGEQYF. In nucleotides, the CDR3 is TGCAGCGTTGCACAGGGGGCAGGCGAGCAGTACTTC. The chain recombines TRBV29-1 with TRBJ2-7, with TRBD1 matching 9 bases. After removal of 4 bases from V and 6 bases from J, the junction contained 4 bases not matched to a gene. The CDR3 contains 12 residues. CDR1 is SQVTM and CDR2 is ANQGSEA in the germline V gene.

This chain joins TRBV9 and TRBJ2-1, with 9 nucleotides matching TRBD1. This CDR3 is built from 13 residues. Losses at the gene ends were 7 bases for V and 8 bases for J; bases not matched to a gene: 7. The germline CDR1 and CDR2 sequences are SGDLS and YYNGEE. CDR3 protein: CASQGTGTHEQFF. The CDR3 nucleotides are TGTGCCAGCCAAGGGACAGGGACTCATGAGCAGTTCTTC.

By sample fraction, this clonotype is large. The V gene is TRBV24-1, the J gene TRBJ2-2, with D unclear. Per the germline V gene, CDR1 is KGHDR and CDR2 is SFDVKD. The CDR3 totals 14 residues. The V end lost 4 bases, the J end lost 3 bases, and 8 bases lay between the germline ends. The chain's CDR3 is CATSESLDTGELFF. CDR3 nucleotide sequence: TGTGCCACCAGTGAGTCCCTGGACACCGGGGAGCTGTTTTTT.

DNA for the CDR3: TGTGCCAGCAGCTGGGGACTAGCGGGGGAGACAGATACGCAGTATTTT. Protein product: CASSWGLAGETDTQYF. The chain couples TRBV5-6 to TRBJ2-3, with 14 nucleotides matching TRBD2. The ends lost 3 bases at V and 3 bases at J; junction bases unmatched: 3. The CDR3 runs to 16 residues. Germline assignment: CDR1 SGHDT and CDR2 YYEEEE.

This clonotype was detected ten times or more. The rearrangement joins TRBV20-1 to TRBJ1-2; possibly TRBD1 for D (6 bases). In germline, CDR1 is DFQATT, CDR2 SNEGSKA (reference sequence). V lost 6 bases to trimming and J lost 3 bases, with 20 bases between them. The CDR3 is 15 amino acids. The CDR3 sequence: CSARAPRQAYYGYTF. CDR3 nucleotides: TGCAGTGCGCGGGCCCCGAGACAGGCATACTATGGCTACACCTTC.

This clonotype turned up a few times. The CDR3 nucleotides are TGCGCCAGCAGCTGGACAGCCCCCCGCACAGATACGCAGTATTTT. Translation: CASSWTAPRTDTQYF. The chain is built from TRBV10-2 and TRBJ2-3, with D perhaps TRBD1 (6 bases). Deletions cut 6 bases from V and 1 base from J, with 14 bases between. This CDR3 is 15 amino acids long. Germline assignment: CDR1 WSHSY and CDR2 SAAADI.